The 27 T cell receptor beta chains in this list originate from one sample, sequenced in a study of early stage breast cancer tumors. Libraries were prepared by immunoSEQ multiplex PCR; TCRdb keeps only in-frame clonotypes and omits some of them. The sample has 60,000 to 75,000 clones, less than 90% seen once. The sequencing input was blood. These receptor sequences come from a person aged 40-50 years with breast cancer.

A word on this clone: Sequence at one end of the junction differs from germline and may be a read error. This chain links TRBV7-7 with TRBJ2-1, with D possibly called TRBD1 or TRBD2 (6 bases each). The CDR3 covers 14 residues. Germline V CDR1 and CDR2: SSHAT, FNYEAQ (reference sequence). CDR3 in DNA: TGTGCTAGCAGCCCAAGCCCGGGGGCGGGTGAGCAGTTCTTC. Its protein is CASSPSPGAGEQFF.

The chain employs TRBV6-5 and TRBJ1-1; TRBD1 aligns across 8 bases. Trimming cost V 5 bases and J 4 bases; bases outside gene matches: 6. The germline V gene encodes CDR1 MNHEY and CDR2 SVGAGI. CDR3 size: 14 residues. This CDR3 reads CASSVQGDFTEAFF. DNA of the CDR3: TGTGCCAGCAGTGTACAGGGGGATTTCACTGAAGCTTTCTTT.

V usage is TRBV2 and J usage is TRBJ2-3, with D hard to call. This CDR3 contains 11 residues. The V end lost 5 bases, the J end lost 2 bases, and 2 bases lay between the germline ends. CDR1 and CDR2 (germline): SNHLY, FYNNEI. This CDR3 is CASSPTDTQYF. In DNA, the CDR3 is TGTGCCAGCAGTCCCACAGATACGCAGTATTTT.

This clone was seen just once. V is TRBV5-4 and J is TRBJ2-7; D is tentatively TRBD1 or TRBD2 (5 bases each). Germline CDR1 reads SGHNT; CDR2 reads YYREEE (reference sequence). This CDR3 has 15 residues. V was cut by 4 bases and J by 1 base, with 15 bases left in between. The CDR3 sequence is CASSLTGRKSYEQYF. CDR3 in DNA: TGTGCCAGCAGCCTCACGGGACGTAAATCCTACGAGCAGTACTTC.

V is TRBV29-1 and J is TRBJ1-2; TRBD1 aligns across 7 bases. The CDR3 has 11 residues. The J segment lost 4 bases and the V segment lost 6 bases, leaving 2 bases of the junction unmatched. Germline V gene lookup returns CDR1 SQVTM and CDR2 ANQGSEA. This CDR3 is CSVGQSYGYTF. The CDR3 nucleotides read TGCAGCGTGGGACAGTCCTATGGCTACACCTTC.

The V gene is TRBV11-2, the J gene TRBJ2-3; D is possibly TRBD2 (6 bases). Germline lookup yields CDR1 SGHAT and CDR2 FQNNGV. This CDR3 is built from 14 residues. The V end lost 0 bases, the J end lost 4 bases, and 8 bases lay between the germline ends. The DNA for the CDR3 is TGTGCCAGCAGCTTAGATCGGGAGTCAGATACGCAGTATTTT. Translated: CASSLDRESDTQYF.

This clone has only one observation. The chain links TRBV6-4 to TRBJ2-1; D may match TRBD1 or TRBD2 (5 bases each). The length of the CDR3 is 19 residues. Trimming took off 0 bases at V and 6 bases at J, with 24 bases between the two ends. The germline gives CDR1 MRHNA, CDR2 SNTAGT. The CDR3 nucleotides are TGTGCCAGCAGTGACTCGTCCTACCCGGGACCGGGTAAGGGCAATGAGCAGTTCTTC. Protein product: CASSDSSYPGPGKGNEQFF.

The gene calls are TRBV27 and TRBJ2-1; TRBD2 might be the D (6 bases). This CDR3 has 15 amino acids. V was cut by 2 bases and J by 1 base, with 9 bases left in between. CDR1 and CDR2 (germline): MNHEY, SMNVEV (reference sequence). The CDR3 nucleotides are TGTGCCAGCAGTTTAGATGGGGGGTCCTACAATGAGCAGTTCTTC. It specifies CASSLDGGSYNEQFF.

CDR3 DNA: TGTGCCAGCAGTTTATTTTTGGACTTCCAAGCAAATGAGCAGTTCTTC. It codes for CASSLFLDFQANEQFF. J is TRBJ2-1 and V is TRBV28; TRBD2 is a possible D gene (5 bases). V was trimmed by 1 base and J by 7 bases, leaving 17 bases between them. Looked up from germline, CDR1 is MDHEN and CDR2 is SYDVKM. The CDR3 extends over 16 amino acids.

The CDR3 sequence is CASSETMNTEAFF. In DNA form, the CDR3 reads TGTGCCAGCTCAGAGACGATGAACACTGAAGCTTTCTTT. V usage is TRBV18 and J usage is TRBJ1-1; D unresolved. The CDR3 is made up of 13 amino acids. Trimming took off 5 bases at V and 0 bases at J, with 7 bases between the two ends. Germline assignment: CDR1 KGHSH and CDR2 LQKENI. The variable domain in full, completed from reference TRBV18 and TRBJ1-1, reads NAGVMQNPRHLVRRRGQEARLRCSPMKGHSHVYWYRQLPEEGLKFMVYLQKENIIDESGMPKERFSAEFPKEGPSILRIQQVVRGDSAAYFCASSETMNTEAFFGQGTRLTVV.

V usage is TRBV5-1 and J usage is TRBJ2-1; TRBD2 matches 11 bases. The CDR3 loop spans 15 amino acids. From germline, CDR1 is SGHRS and CDR2 YFSETQ. The V segment lost 1 base and the J segment 7 bases; nucleotides outside the gene matches: 4. CDR3 sequence reads: CASSLYLAGGNEQFF. CDR3 bases: TGCGCCAGCAGCTTGTACCTAGCGGGAGGAAATGAGCAGTTCTTC.

The chain uses TRBV6-5 and TRBJ2-1; TRBD2 aligns across 14 bases. Losses at the gene ends were 5 bases for V and 6 bases for J; bases not matched to a gene: 3. CDR3 length: 15 residues. Germline values: CDR1 MNHEY, CDR2 SVGAGI. CDR3 sequence (DNA): TGTGCCAGCAGTAGGGGACTAGCGGGAGTCAATGAGCAGTTCTTC. It yields the protein CASSRGLAGVNEQFF.

The V gene is TRBV5-1, the J gene TRBJ1-3; no reliable D call. V lost 0 bases to trimming and J lost 4 bases, with 11 bases between them. The CDR3 has 15 residues. Germline values: CDR1 SGHRS, CDR2 YFSETQ. Here the CDR3 reads CASSLERASGNTIYF. As DNA, the CDR3 is TGCGCCAGCAGCTTGGAGAGGGCGTCCGGAAACACCATATATTTT.

CDR3 in DNA: TGTGCCAGCAGCTTCCGGGGGTTTGACACTGAAGCTTTCTTT. This translates into CASSFRGFDTEAFF. The gene calls are TRBV7-9 and TRBJ1-1, with TRBD1 as a possible D gene (5 bases). Germline V lookup: CDR1 SEHNR, CDR2 FQNEAQ (reference sequence). V lost 3 bases to trimming and J lost 3 bases, with 11 bases between them. There are 14 residues in the CDR3.

This clone appeared once. This sequence joins TRBV11-2 and TRBJ2-3; D call uncertain. The V gene lost 1 base and the J gene lost 1 base, with 9 bases spanning the gap. This CDR3 contains 15 residues. The germline V gene has CDR1 SGHAT and CDR2 FQNNGV. The CDR3 coding sequence is TGTGCCAGCAGCTTAGGTCCGGCGGGCACAGATACGCAGTATTTT. Its protein product is CASSLGPAGTDTQYF.

The genes are TRBV28 and TRBJ1-2, with a tentative D call TRBD1 (6 bases). CDR3 length: 14 residues. CDR1 and CDR2 (germline): MDHEN, SYDVKM. Trimming cost V 5 bases and J 8 bases, with 18 bases left between them. The CDR3 spells CASSLGQGMNGYTF. The DNA for the CDR3 is TGTGCCAGCAGTCTGGGACAAGGGATGAACGGCTACACCTTC.

The chain links TRBV7-8 to TRBJ1-2; possibly TRBD1 for D (5 bases). Deletions cut 5 bases from V and 8 bases from J, with 18 bases between. The germline gives CDR1 SGHVS, CDR2 FQNEAQ. This CDR3 has 14 amino acids. Here the CDR3 DNA reads TGTGCCAGCAGCCCCCGGACCGGGGAGGGGGGCTACACCTTC. It is translated as CASSPRTGEGGYTF.

The chain is built from TRBV27 and TRBJ1-5; 11 bases match TRBD1. Germline CDR1 is MNHEY and CDR2 is SMNVEV (reference sequence). The CDR3 is made up of 15 amino acids. After removal of 5 bases from V and 7 bases from J, the junction contained 7 bases not matched to a gene. The CDR3 coding sequence is TGTGCCAGCAGTCCCCGGGACAGGGGGGACCAGCCCCAGCATTTT. Its translation is CASSPRDRGDQPQHF.

This clone was detected once. This rearrangement joins TRBV18 to TRBJ2-2; 7 nucleotides line up with TRBD1. CDR1 and CDR2 from the germline V gene are KGHSH and LQKENI. This CDR3 spans 14 amino acids. V dropped 2 bases and J dropped 7; count of bases not matched to a gene: 4. The CDR3 region has the DNA TGTGCCAGCTCACCATCAACAGGGGTCGGGGAGCTGTTTTTT. Encoded protein: CASSPSTGVGELFF.

This rearrangement joins TRBV15 to TRBJ2-7, with D perhaps TRBD2 (5 bases). The CDR3 sequence is 15 residues long. V lost 5 bases and J lost 3, with 17 bases in between. Per germline, CDR1 LNHNV and CDR2 YYDKDF (reference sequence). As DNA, the CDR3 is TGTGCCACCAGCCCAGATGGACTTGGGAACTACGAGCAGTACTTC. Its translation: CATSPDGLGNYEQYF.

The chain employs TRBV28 and TRBJ2-1, with 7 bases that match TRBD1. The V segment lost 5 bases and the J segment 4 bases; nucleotides outside the gene matches: 8. CDR1 and CDR2 (germline): MDHEN, SYDVKM. The CDR3 is 15 residues long. CDR3 loop: CASSIPGQSYNEQFF. DNA of the CDR3: TGTGCCAGCAGTATCCCGGGACAGTCTTACAATGAGCAGTTCTTC. The whole variable domain, filled in from reference TRBV28 and TRBJ2-1, reads DVKVTQSSRYLVKRTGEKVFLECVQDMDHENMFWYRQDPGLGLRLIYFSYDVKMKEKGDIPEGYSVSREKKERFSLILESASTNQTSMYLCASSIPGQSYNEQFFGPGTRLTVL.

CDR3 region: CASRNPGRDGYTF. The DNA for the CDR3 is TGTGCCAGCAGAAATCCGGGAAGAGATGGCTACACCTTC. V gene TRBV28 combines with J gene TRBJ1-2, with D hard to call. The CDR3 extends over 13 amino acids. Germline CDR1 is MDHEN and CDR2 is SYDVKM. Trimming shortened V by 6 bases and J by 6 bases, and 14 bases separated the two germline ends.

This chain connects TRBV18 to TRBJ1-1, with unresolved D. The CDR3 sequence is 18 residues long. The V end lost 8 bases, the J end lost 0 bases, and 25 bases lay between the germline ends. In germline, CDR1 is KGHSH, CDR2 LQKENI. CDR3 loop: CASRLKMDGGIMNTEAFF. The CDR3, as DNA: TGTGCCAGCCGGCTGAAGATGGACGGAGGTATTATGAACACTGAAGCTTTCTTT.

The rearrangement joins TRBV5-1 to TRBJ1-2, with TRBD1 as a possible D gene (5 bases). This CDR3 has 15 residues. Germline V gene sequence: CDR1 SGHRS, CDR2 YFSETQ. Trimming removed 0 bases from V and 0 bases from J, with 9 bases in between. CDR3 in DNA: TGCGCCAGCAGCTTGGGGGACGGAGCTAACTATGGCTACACCTTC. Translation gives CASSLGDGANYGYTF.

The gene calls are TRBV11-2 and TRBJ2-1, with 11 nucleotides matching TRBD2. Germline values: CDR1 SGHAT, CDR2 FQNNGV. Trimming took 6 bases from V and 0 from J; bases not matched to a gene: 10. The CDR3 loop spans 18 amino acids. CDR3 bases: TGTGCCAGCAGGTCCCGGACTAGCGGGTCAAGCTCCTACAATGAGCAGTTCTTC. Translation: CASRSRTSGSSSYNEQFF.

This clone was counted a few times. This sequence joins TRBV6-1 and TRBJ2-1; 11 nucleotides align to TRBD2. V shed 11 bases and J 6 bases; nucleotides not matched to a gene: 12. The CDR3 extends over 15 amino acids. The V gene's germline CDR1 is MNHNS and CDR2 SASEGT. This CDR3 reads CASRGGLAGRNEQFF. DNA of the CDR3: TGTGCCTCTCGAGGAGGACTAGCGGGTCGCAATGAGCAGTTCTTC.

This clone was seen more than once but under ten times. The gene calls are TRBV18 and TRBJ2-2; D not certain. The V gene's germline CDR1 is KGHSH and CDR2 LQKENI. The CDR3 sequence is 12 residues long. Deletions cut 4 bases from V and 8 bases from J, with 8 bases between. CDR3 nucleotide sequence: TGTGCCAGCTCACTCCCACGGGGGGAGCTGTTTTTT. This translates into CASSLPRGELFF. The whole variable domain, remainder taken from reference TRBV18 and TRBJ2-2, is NAGVMQNPRHLVRRRGQEARLRCSPMKGHSHVYWYRQLPEEGLKFMVYLQKENIIDESGMPKERFSAEFPKEGPSILRIQQVVRGDSAAYFCASSLPRGELFFGEGSRLTVL.